The 24 T cell receptor beta chains reported below all come from one sample, sequenced in a study of Graves' ophthalmopathy and Graves' hyperthyroidism. Amplified material comprised TCR beta CDR3 regions derived from RNA transcripts. In the first round, RT-PCR was carried out with HTBI primers, and a multiplex PCR formed the second round. A single record per CDR3 protein comes from TCRdb applying MiXCR to the multiplex PCR reads. Of a few hundred thousand distinct CDR3 sequences listed, more than 20% were seen once; the top ten hold 2.5% to 3%. The specimen sequenced was peripheral blood. These receptors all stem from a woman aged 18-29 years with stable Graves' hyperthyroidism.

The CDR3 here is CASSSLAASTGELFF. The CDR3 DNA follows: TGTGCCAGCAGCTCGCTAGCGGCCTCCACCGGGGAGCTGTTTTTT. The J gene is TRBJ2-2, the V gene TRBV7-9, with 7 bases aligning to TRBD2. J was trimmed by 4 bases and V by 4 bases; bases with no gene match: 6. The CDR3 loop spans 15 amino acids. Germline V gene lookup returns CDR1 SEHNR and CDR2 FQNEAQ (reference sequence).

This clonotype was picked up many times. V is TRBV25-1 and J is TRBJ2-5, with D perhaps matching TRBD1 or TRBD2 (5 bases each). The CDR3 spans 16 residues. The V end was cut by 4 bases, the J end by 6 bases, with 21 bases between. Germline CDR1 and CDR2: MGHDK and SYGVNS. In DNA form, the CDR3 reads TGTGCCAGCAGTGGATCCCGGGACGAAGGAGAGAAGACCCAGTACTTC. This encodes CASSGSRDEGEKTQYF.

The CDR3 protein is CASSAGTSGLGETQYF. CDR3 nucleotides: TGTGCCAGCAGCGCAGGTACTAGCGGCCTCGGAGAGACCCAGTACTTC. The chain couples TRBV9 to TRBJ2-5; TRBD2 aligns across 8 bases. The J segment lost 4 bases and the V segment lost 3 bases, leaving 11 bases of the junction unmatched. Germline values: CDR1 SGDLS, CDR2 YYNGEE. The CDR3 totals 16 residues.

This clonotype was detected many times. The chain links TRBV27 to TRBJ2-5; TRBD2 might be the D (6 bases). Trimming stripped 1 base from V and 2 bases from J, with 11 bases between. CDR3 length: 15 amino acids. In germline, CDR1 is MNHEY, CDR2 SMNVEV (reference sequence). The CDR3 nucleotides read TGTGCCAGCAGTTTATTCGGGGGATGGCAAGAGACCCAGTACTTC. Translating gives CASSLFGGWQETQYF.

This clonotype has a count of ten or more. This chain joins TRBV27 and TRBJ2-7, with D perhaps matching TRBD1 (5 bases). The CDR3 totals 15 residues. Germline V CDR1 and CDR2: MNHEY, SMNVEV (reference sequence). V shed 1 base and J shed 3 bases, with 13 bases lying between them. CDR3 nucleotides: TGTGCCAGCAGTTTATTTGCAGGGAACTTCTACGAGCAGTACTTC. Translation: CASSLFAGNFYEQYF.

Ten or more counts support this clonotype. V gene TRBV28 combines with J gene TRBJ2-5, with D possibly TRBD2 on 6 matching bases. The CDR3 extends over 12 amino acids. Germline V gene data show CDR1 as MDHEN and CDR2 as SYDVKM. Trimming took off 7 bases at V and 7 bases at J, with 13 bases between the two ends. The CDR3 coding sequence is TGTGCCAGCACCCCTTTGGGGGGGACCCAGTACTTC. Protein product: CASTPLGGTQYF.

This sequence joins TRBV3-1 and TRBJ2-7; 8 bases line up with TRBD1. Germline trimming cut 3 bases from V and 5 bases from J; bases unmatched to any gene: 12. CDR3 length: 16 residues. CDR1 LGHDT and CDR2 YNNKEL come from the germline V gene (reference sequence). The CDR3 spells CASSQARDRNLNEQYF. The CDR3 DNA sequence: TGTGCCAGCAGCCAGGCCCGGGACAGGAACTTAAACGAGCAGTACTTC.

This clonotype came up a few times. The V gene is TRBV6-5, the J gene TRBJ2-2; tentative D call: TRBD1 (5 bases). In germline, CDR1 is MNHEY, CDR2 SVGAGI. Trimming cost V 6 bases and J 6 bases, with 17 bases left between them. CDR3 length equals 15 residues. The CDR3 loop reads CASSYTFQGPGELFF. DNA for the CDR3: TGTGCCAGCAGCTACACTTTTCAGGGTCCCGGGGAGCTGTTTTTT.

This clonotype was seen ten or more times. CDR3 DNA: TGTGCCAGCAGTTCCGGGCGGAGTGGCTACACCTTC. The encoded protein is CASSSGRSGYTF. The chain links TRBV12-3 or TRBV12-4 to TRBJ1-2; D not resolved. V was pared by 4 bases and J by 7 bases, with 10 bases between. This CDR3 has 12 residues.

This clonotype has a count of ten or more. The chain links TRBV10-3 to TRBJ1-2; D not certain. V lost 3 bases, J lost 3 bases, and 11 bases lay in between. The CDR3 is 14 residues long. Germline-derived CDR1 and CDR2 are ENHRY and SYGVKD. CDR3 DNA sequence: TGTGCCATCAGTGAAAGGGAGTTTTACTATGGCTACACCTTC. Translation: CAISEREFYYGYTF.

This clonotype showed up many times. CDR3 sequence: CASSQEGNGPSYGYTF. CDR3 sequence (DNA): TGCGCCAGCAGCCAAGAGGGAAACGGACCCAGCTATGGCTACACCTTC. The chain uses TRBV4-1 and TRBJ1-2; no reliable D call. The germline gives CDR1 MGHRA, CDR2 YSYEKL. The CDR3 runs to 16 residues. Trimming removed 0 bases from V and 4 bases from J, with 15 bases in between.

This clonotype was seen at least ten times. This chain's CDR3 is CASSLEPVGGRSYEQYF. As DNA, the CDR3 is TGTGCCAGCAGCTTAGAACCGGTGGGCGGGAGGTCATACGAGCAGTACTTC. The V and J genes are TRBV11-2 and TRBJ2-7, with 8 bases lining up with TRBD2. CDR3 size: 17 residues. The ends lost 0 bases at V and 4 bases at J; junction bases unmatched: 11. Per the germline V gene, CDR1 is SGHAT and CDR2 is FQNNGV.

The rearrangement joins TRBV19 to TRBJ2-3; 8 positions agree with TRBD2. Trimming took 11 bases from V and 1 from J; bases not matched to a gene: 11. The CDR3 runs to 15 residues. Germline V CDR1 and CDR2: LNHDA, SQIVND (reference sequence). DNA for the CDR3: TGTGCCGGTACCGAGGGACTAGGCCGCACAGATACGCAGTATTTT. It encodes CAGTEGLGRTDTQYF.

Ten or more counts support this clonotype. The rearrangement uses TRBV5-4 and TRBJ1-2, with 7 bases lining up with TRBD1. The CDR3 sequence is 13 residues long. CDR1 and CDR2 from the germline V gene are SGHNT and YYREEE (reference sequence). V was clipped by 0 bases and J by 8 bases; unmatched bases: 4. Here the CDR3 reads CASSLADRDGYTF. The CDR3 nucleotides are TGTGCCAGCAGCTTGGCCGACAGGGACGGCTACACCTTC.

The J gene is TRBJ2-1, the V gene TRBV11-1; 9 bases are shared with TRBD2. CDR3 size: 16 residues. After removal of 3 bases from V and 4 bases from J, the junction contained 7 bases not matched to a gene. Germline V gene lookup returns CDR1 SGHAT and CDR2 FQDESV (reference sequence). Here the CDR3 DNA reads TGTGCCAGCAGCTTTCGCTGGCTAGCGGGATACAATGAGCAGTTCTTC. Its translation: CASSFRWLAGYNEQFF.

This clonotype was counted between two and nine times. V usage is TRBV4-3 and J usage is TRBJ2-5; D unresolved. CDR3 size: 14 residues. Germline V gene lookup returns CDR1 LGHNA and CDR2 YSLEER. Trimming took off 2 bases at V and 4 bases at J, with 11 bases between the two ends. CDR3 nucleotide sequence: TGCGCCAGCAGCCAATATGTGGTTGCAGAGACCCAGTACTTC. Translating it yields CASSQYVVAETQYF.

This clonotype was detected ten times or more. The chain uses TRBV2 and TRBJ1-5; D is undetermined. Trimming stripped 6 bases from V and 2 bases from J, with 11 bases between. Germline lookup yields CDR1 SNHLY and CDR2 FYNNEI. The CDR3 has 14 amino acids. Written as DNA, the CDR3 is TGTGCCAGCAGCCCAAGGAAAGGCAATCAGCCCCAGCATTTT. Protein sequence: CASSPRKGNQPQHF.

This clonotype was picked up many times. The V call is TRBV27, the J call TRBJ2-7, with D perhaps TRBD1 (7 bases). This CDR3 is 14 amino acids long. Trimming pared 3 bases from V and 1 base from J, leaving 10 bases between. Germline V lookup: CDR1 MNHEY, CDR2 SMNVEV (reference sequence). The CDR3 bases are TGTGCCAGCAGTTTCCAGGGGGGATCCTACGAGCAGTACTTC. This encodes CASSFQGGSYEQYF.

The V and J genes are TRBV7-9 and TRBJ1-5, with 7 bases aligning to TRBD1. Trimming cost V 1 base and J 3 bases; bases outside gene matches: 3. Germline V gene data show CDR1 as SEHNR and CDR2 as FQNEAQ (reference sequence). CDR3 size: 15 residues. CDR3 sequence (DNA): TGTGCCAGCAGCTTAGGGGACAGACTCAATCAGCCCCAGCATTTT. Protein sequence: CASSLGDRLNQPQHF.

This sequence joins TRBV7-8 and TRBJ2-7; D call uncertain. Germline CDR1 reads SGHVS; CDR2 reads FQNEAQ. The CDR3 is made up of 15 amino acids. V lost 0 bases, J lost 2 bases, and 11 bases lay in between. CDR3 residues: CASSLAGSYPYEQYF. The CDR3 region has the DNA TGTGCCAGCAGCTTAGCGGGCAGCTATCCCTACGAGCAGTACTTC.

This clonotype was picked up many times. The rearrangement uses TRBV6-5 and TRBJ2-5, with unresolved D. The CDR3 extends over 14 amino acids. Trimming took off 3 bases at V and 3 bases at J, with 11 bases between the two ends. Germline values: CDR1 MNHEY, CDR2 SVGAGI. The CDR3 here is CASSYGRAKETQYF. The CDR3 bases are TGTGCCAGCAGTTATGGACGGGCCAAAGAGACCCAGTACTTC.

Many counts were recorded for this clonotype. The rearrangement uses TRBV7-8 and TRBJ2-7, with TRBD1 matching 10 bases. Trimming took 6 bases from V and 4 from J; bases not matched to a gene: 6. The CDR3 totals 14 residues. Per the germline V gene, CDR1 is SGHVS and CDR2 is FQNEAQ. The CDR3 nucleotides are TGTGCCAGCAGGCAGACGGGACAGGGGTACGAGCAGTACTTC. It yields the protein CASRQTGQGYEQYF.

The chain has TRBV30 and TRBJ1-2; 9 nucleotides agree with TRBD1. CDR1 and CDR2 (germline): GTSNPN, SVGIG (reference sequence). The CDR3 has 13 residues. The ends lost 1 base at V and 8 bases at J; junction bases unmatched: 5. CDR3 in DNA: TGTGCCTGGAGTGAGGGACAGGGAAACGGCTACACCTTC. This sequence encodes CAWSEGQGNGYTF.

This clonotype was recorded many times. V usage is TRBV11-2 and J usage is TRBJ1-3; 8 bases match TRBD1. This CDR3 region has 15 residues. V lost 4 bases and J lost 4; bases outside the gene matches: 6. Germline CDR1 is SGHAT and CDR2 is FQNNGV. The CDR3 DNA follows: TGTGCCAGCAGCTCCAGGACAGGGAGCGGAAACACCATATATTTT. This sequence encodes CASSSRTGSGNTIYF.